This record looks at one TCR beta chain sequence and its context. What it binds is not known. This sample was included in a study of siplizumab effects on memory and regulatory T cells. General study findings and limits: Tregs proliferating in siplizumab cultures lacked confirmation of their suppressive function. There appeared to be greater diversity in naive T cells than in memory cells, and naive T cells seemed major contributors to the alloresponse. An assignable phenotype, naive or memory, was missing from roughly 84-95% of proliferating CD4+ or CD8+ clones. Mappable CD4+ clones that were alloreactive averaged about 63% Treg-derived with siplizumab versus approximately 30% in controls.

The CDR3 runs 13 residues. TCRdb's table, derived via immunoSEQ multiplex PCR, lists solely in-frame clones and lacks some. Of 87,000 or so clones listed, about 94% are singletons. The source of this sequence is a human donor in good health. The V call is TRBV21-1, the J call TRBJ2-7; the table's D call TRBD2 went unverified against the DNA. TRBV21-1 is a pseudogene. Sample: non-Treg CD4+ T cells sorted from blood. Here the CDR3 DNA reads TGTGCCAGCAATGAAGGCGGCTCCTACGAGCAGTACTTC. This translates into CASNEGGSYEQYF.